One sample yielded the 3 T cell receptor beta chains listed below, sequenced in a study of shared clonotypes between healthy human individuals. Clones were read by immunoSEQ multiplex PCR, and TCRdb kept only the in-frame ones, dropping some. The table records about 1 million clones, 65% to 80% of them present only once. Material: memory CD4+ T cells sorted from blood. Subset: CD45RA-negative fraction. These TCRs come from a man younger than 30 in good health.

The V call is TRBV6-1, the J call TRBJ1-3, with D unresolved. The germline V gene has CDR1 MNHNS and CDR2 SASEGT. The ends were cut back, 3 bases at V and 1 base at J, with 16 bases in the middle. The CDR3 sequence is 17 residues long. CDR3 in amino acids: CASSDRLGLGSGNTIYF. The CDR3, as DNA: TGTGCCAGCAGTGATCGGCTTGGCCTAGGGTCTGGAAACACCATATATTTT.

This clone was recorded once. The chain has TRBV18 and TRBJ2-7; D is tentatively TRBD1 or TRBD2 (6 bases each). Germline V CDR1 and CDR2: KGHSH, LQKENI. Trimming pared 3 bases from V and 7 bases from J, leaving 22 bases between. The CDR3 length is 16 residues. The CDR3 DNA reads TGTGCCAGCTCACCCTTGGGGGGCAATGGAGCAGTAGAGCAGTACTTC. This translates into CASSPLGGNGAVEQYF.

CDR3: CASSLAPGLVSYEQYF. DNA of the CDR3: TGTGCCAGCAGCTTAGCGCCGGGACTCGTGTCCTACGAGCAGTACTTC. This sequence joins TRBV7-8 and TRBJ2-7; a weak D match, TRBD2 (6 bases). Looked up from germline, CDR1 is SGHVS and CDR2 is FQNEAQ. V shed 0 bases and J shed 1 base, with 13 bases lying between them. The CDR3 length is 16 residues.